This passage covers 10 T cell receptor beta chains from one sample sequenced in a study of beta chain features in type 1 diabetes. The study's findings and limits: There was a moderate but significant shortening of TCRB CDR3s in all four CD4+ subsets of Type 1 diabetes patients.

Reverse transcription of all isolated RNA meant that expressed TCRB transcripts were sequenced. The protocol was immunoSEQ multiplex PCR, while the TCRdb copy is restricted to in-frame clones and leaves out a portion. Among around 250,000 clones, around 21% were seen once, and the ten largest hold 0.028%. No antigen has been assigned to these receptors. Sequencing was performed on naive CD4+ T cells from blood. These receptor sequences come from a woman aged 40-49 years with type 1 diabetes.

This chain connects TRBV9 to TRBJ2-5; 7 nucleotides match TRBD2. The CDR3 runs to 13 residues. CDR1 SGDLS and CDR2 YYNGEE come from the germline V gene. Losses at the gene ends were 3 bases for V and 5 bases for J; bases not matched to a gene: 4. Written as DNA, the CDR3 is TGTGCCAGCAGCGAGCAGGGAGGGGAGACCCAGTACTTC. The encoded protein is CASSEQGGETQYF.

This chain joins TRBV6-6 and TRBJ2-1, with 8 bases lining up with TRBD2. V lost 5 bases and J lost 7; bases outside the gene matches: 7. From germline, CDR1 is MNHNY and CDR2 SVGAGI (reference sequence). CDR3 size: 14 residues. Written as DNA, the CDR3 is TGTGCCAGCAGTCCCGGGACTAGTAGAAATGAGCAGTTCTTC. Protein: CASSPGTSRNEQFF.

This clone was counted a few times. CDR3 residues: CASSLVDRGYQPQHF. DNA of the CDR3: TGTGCCAGCAGCTTAGTAGACAGGGGCTATCAGCCCCAGCATTTT. This rearrangement joins TRBV7-2 to TRBJ1-5, with TRBD1 matching over 8 bases. The CDR3 contains 15 residues. From germline, CDR1 is SGHTA and CDR2 FQGNSA. V lost 1 base, J lost 5 bases, and 4 bases stayed unmatched.

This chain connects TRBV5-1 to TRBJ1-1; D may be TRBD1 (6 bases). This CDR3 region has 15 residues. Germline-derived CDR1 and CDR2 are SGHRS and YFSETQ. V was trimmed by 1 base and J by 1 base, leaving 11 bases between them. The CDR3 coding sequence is TGCGCCAGCAGCTTGCCCCTACAGGGGAACACTGAAGCTTTCTTT. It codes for CASSLPLQGNTEAFF.

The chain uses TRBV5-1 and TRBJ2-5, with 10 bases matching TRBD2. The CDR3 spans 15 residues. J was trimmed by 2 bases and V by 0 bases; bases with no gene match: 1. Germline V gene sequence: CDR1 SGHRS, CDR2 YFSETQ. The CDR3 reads CASSLAAGGQETQYF. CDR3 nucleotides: TGCGCCAGCAGCTTGGCAGCGGGGGGGCAAGAGACCCAGTACTTC.

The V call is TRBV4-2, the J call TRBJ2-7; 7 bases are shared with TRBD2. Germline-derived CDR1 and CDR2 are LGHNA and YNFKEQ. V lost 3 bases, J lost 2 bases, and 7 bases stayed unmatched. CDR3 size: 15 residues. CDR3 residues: CASSHASAGTYEQYF. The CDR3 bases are TGTGCCAGCAGCCACGCCTCAGCGGGGACCTACGAGCAGTACTTC.

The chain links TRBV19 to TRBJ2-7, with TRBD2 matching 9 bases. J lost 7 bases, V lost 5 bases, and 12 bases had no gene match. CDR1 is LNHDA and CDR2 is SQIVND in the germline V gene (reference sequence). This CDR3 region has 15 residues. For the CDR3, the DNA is TGTGCCAGTAGTCCCCAGGCGGGAGGGCCGTCTGAGCAGTACTTC. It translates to CASSPQAGGPSEQYF.

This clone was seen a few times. The CDR3 DNA reads as TGTGCCAGTTACAGGCCAGCTAACTATGGCTACACCTTC. Its translation: CASYRPANYGYTF. This chain uses TRBV28 with TRBJ1-2; maybe TRBD1 (5 bases). V was cut by 9 bases and J by 0 bases, with 11 bases left in between. Germline assignment: CDR1 MDHEN and CDR2 SYDVKM. The CDR3 length is 13 residues.

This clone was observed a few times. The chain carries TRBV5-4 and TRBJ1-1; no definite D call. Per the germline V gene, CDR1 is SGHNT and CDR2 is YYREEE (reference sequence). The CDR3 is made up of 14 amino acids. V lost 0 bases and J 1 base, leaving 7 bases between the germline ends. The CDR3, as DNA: TGTGCCAGCAGCTTGGCCCACTCGAACACTGAAGCTTTCTTT. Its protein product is CASSLAHSNTEAFF.

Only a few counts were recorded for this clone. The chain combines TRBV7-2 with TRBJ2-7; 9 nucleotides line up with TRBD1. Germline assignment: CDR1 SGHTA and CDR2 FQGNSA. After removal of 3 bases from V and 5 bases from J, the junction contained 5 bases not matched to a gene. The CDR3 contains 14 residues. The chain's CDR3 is CASSLTGGSDEQYF. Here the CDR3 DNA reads TGTGCCAGCAGCTTGACAGGGGGTAGCGACGAGCAGTACTTC. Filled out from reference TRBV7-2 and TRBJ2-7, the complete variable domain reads GAGVSQSPSNKVTEKGKDVELRCDPISGHTALYWYRQSLGQGLEFLIYFQGNSAPDKSGLPSDRFSAERTGGSVSTLTIQRTQQEDSAVYLCASSLTGGSDEQYFGPGTRLTVT.